This entry is about one TCR beta chain. Its antigen is unknown. The record originates from a study of shared clonotypes between healthy human individuals. About the study: There were three CD4 naive, three CD4 memory, two CD8 naive and one CD8 memory plates per donor.

Data came from immunoSEQ multiplex PCR; TCRdb stores just in-frame clones and leaves some out. This table has 2 million to 2.5 million clones, over 85% appearing once. Deletions cut 6 bases from V and 3 bases from J, with 7 bases between. CDR1 is MNHNS, CDR2 SASEGT, per germline. The CDR3 length is 12 residues. Notes on the study in general: Among non-shared clonotypes, generation probabilities were lower than among those shared by all four donors. Having only a few donors restricted how much genetic and exposure-history diversity was captured.

The genes are TRBV6-1 and TRBJ2-3; tentatively, D is TRBD1 or TRBD2 (5 bases each). The receptor was isolated from a man between 18 and 35 years old in good health. Some clones in this sample may be carry-over from other donors' samples. Sequencing was carried out using naive CD4+ T cells from PBMCs. Subset indicated: CD45RA+ positively selected. CDR3 region: CASRGTTDTQYF. CDR3 sequence (DNA): TGTGCCAGCAGGGGGACGACAGATACGCAGTATTTT.